What follows are 8 T cell receptor beta chains derived from one specimen sequenced in a study of blood T cell repertoires in COVID-19. TCRdb keeps only in-frame clones here, not all; method: immunoSEQ multiplex PCR. Here the sample spans almost 200,000 clones, 70% to 90% being singletons. The sequenced material came from peripheral blood. Source of these receptors: a man aged 55 to 70 with COVID-19, enrolled during active disease.

V usage is TRBV18 and J usage is TRBJ2-2; possibly TRBD1 for D (6 bases). Germline CDR1 KGHSH, CDR2 LQKENI. This CDR3 comprises 16 residues. V was trimmed by 0 bases and J by 1 base, leaving 9 bases between them. Written as DNA, the CDR3 is TGTGCCAGCTCACCACCGACAGGAAAGAACACCGGGGAGCTGTTTTTT. This codes for CASSPPTGKNTGELFF.

J is TRBJ2-3 and V is TRBV12-3 or TRBV12-4; 7 nucleotides align to TRBD2. There are 13 residues in the CDR3. The ends lost 5 bases at V and 3 bases at J; junction bases unmatched: 2. CDR3 loop: CASSTAGTDTQYF. CDR3 nucleotide sequence: TGTGCCAGCAGTACAGCGGGAACAGATACGCAGTATTTT.

The rearrangement uses TRBV5-4 and TRBJ2-1, with 10 bases identical to TRBD2. Germline assignment: CDR1 SGHNT and CDR2 YYREEE (reference sequence). The CDR3 has 15 amino acids. The J segment lost 7 bases and the V segment lost 4 bases, leaving 8 bases of the junction unmatched. The CDR3 spells CASSRSGRADNEQFF. The DNA for the CDR3 is TGTGCCAGCAGCCGGAGCGGGAGGGCCGATAATGAGCAGTTCTTC. Full variable domain (outside the CDR3, taken from reference TRBV5-4 and TRBJ2-1): ETGVTQSPTHLIKTRGQQVTLRCSSQSGHNTVSWYQQALGQGPQFIFQYYREEENGRGNFPPRFSGLQFPNYSSELNVNALELDDSALYLCASSRSGRADNEQFFGPGTRLTVL.

This chain connects TRBV27 to TRBJ1-1, with D possibly being TRBD1 (6 bases). Trimming removed 1 base at V and 4 bases at J, with 10 bases between. This CDR3 has 14 residues. The germline CDR1 and CDR2 sequences are MNHEY and SMNVEV (reference sequence). The CDR3 sequence: CASSLWGLRTEAFF. CDR3 DNA sequence: TGTGCCAGCAGTTTATGGGGGCTCCGCACTGAAGCTTTCTTT.

The chain has TRBV27 and TRBJ1-1; D is unclear. CDR3 length: 14 amino acids. Looked up from germline, CDR1 is MNHEY and CDR2 is SMNVEV (reference sequence). Trimming shortened V by 7 bases and J by 1 base, and 13 bases separated the two germline ends. The CDR3 bases are TGTGCCAGCACCCCAGGTCTGAGGAACACTGAAGCTTTCTTT. It encodes CASTPGLRNTEAFF.

This clone was seen only a few times. J is TRBJ1-2 and V is TRBV6-1, with TRBD1 matching 7 bases. This CDR3 is built from 17 residues. Germline CDR1 MNHNS, CDR2 SASEGT. V shed 1 base and J 0 bases; nucleotides not matched to a gene: 8. The CDR3 DNA reads as TGTGCCAGCAGTGAAGTAGAGACAGGGACAGCTAACTATGGCTACACCTTC. Translating it yields CASSEVETGTANYGYTF.

The chain has TRBV7-9 and TRBJ1-2, with 9 bases lining up with TRBD1. The CDR3 has 15 amino acids. The germline V gene encodes CDR1 SEHNR and CDR2 FQNEAQ (reference sequence). The V gene end was trimmed by 5 bases and the J gene end by 6 bases; junction bases not matched to a gene: 10. The CDR3 protein is CASSPTGTGWDGYTF. Here the CDR3 DNA reads TGTGCCAGCAGCCCGACCGGGACAGGGTGGGATGGCTACACCTTC. The whole variable domain, filled in from reference TRBV7-9 and TRBJ1-2, reads DTGVSQNPRHKITKRGQNVTFRCDPISEHNRLYWYRQTLGQGPEFLTYFQNEAQLEKSRLLSDRFSAERPKGSFSTLEIQRTEQGDSAMYLCASSPTGTGWDGYTFGSGTRLTVV.

The table lists this clone with a few counts. The CDR3 loop reads CAWSKLGTGGGYTEAFF. The CDR3 DNA follows: TGTGCCTGGAGTAAACTCGGGACAGGGGGCGGGTACACTGAAGCTTTCTTT. The chain has TRBV30 and TRBJ1-1, with 12 bases that match TRBD1. J was trimmed by 3 bases and V by 2 bases; bases with no gene match: 10. Germline V CDR1 and CDR2: GTSNPN, SVGIG (reference sequence). This CDR3 spans 17 amino acids.